The present T cell receptor beta chain was sequenced within a study of long-term antiretroviral therapy in people with HIV (dated 2022 in TCRdb). At the level of the whole study: The earliest samples were collected approximately a decade before the 2015 WHO recommendation for immediate ART, a period when ART was typically delayed until CD4 counts fell. This retrospective serial study examined whether starting ART and sustained HIV suppression were associated with changes in the composition and diversity of the TRB repertoire in peripheral blood. The cohort contributed about 200 cryopreserved PBMC samples from around 30 adults with confirmed HIV infection, collected serially over a mean of approximately six years (range 1-12). Of the roughly 30 participants with HIV, eleven were female. Test extractions of a monoclonal T-cell line alongside 30 or so polyclonal samples showed no cross-contamination during QIAcube processing.

Trimming costs V 4 bases and J 3 bases, and their ends lie 9 bases apart. The CDR3 covers 13 residues, taking in both the cysteine and the phenylalanine. Only the CDR3 part of the read is kept: 39 bases, read in frame from the first base. CDR1 and CDR2 are drawn from the germline V gene: SQVTM, ANQGSEA. The immunoSEQ hsTCRB v3.0 assay was used at survey level resolution to sequence the TRB variable region. TRB sequencing targeted a depth of 40,000-50,000 T-cell genomes per sample. Pooled TRB libraries were sequenced on an Illumina MiSeq with a v3 150-cycle kit. Per the authors' processing: Repertoire analysis was performed in R inside a reproducible Nextflow workflow that covered QC, data transformation and analysis. LymphoSeq2, an R package for exploring AIRR-Seq data, was used to implement the custom analyses. Several samples yielding fewer than 5000 total TRB sequences were excluded, leaving 150 to 200 analyzed HIV repertoires. Among the roughly 200 retained HIV repertoires, 55 to 65 were collected before ART initiation and roughly 130 were collected after ART initiation. Repertoires were downsampled to 5000 TRB nucleotide sequences, with summary statistics averaged over 100 downsampling iterations. TRB sequences were retained for analysis only if CDR3 regions of at least seven amino acids were present. Two measures captured diversity: a Shannon entropy-derived clonality score and the Gini coefficient. In repertoire networks, the top 5000 CDR3 amino acid sequences were linked whenever an edit distance of one separated two sequences. For TRB CDR3 amino acid sequences, antigen specificity groups and MHC restriction were predicted with GLIPH2. To flag known CMV, EBV, HIV or tissue antigen associations, CDR3 amino acid sequences were matched against VDJdb and McPAS-TCR. Pre-ART, post-ART and control groups were compared with Wilcoxon signed-rank tests and Holm-Bonferroni correction. TCRdb holds this immuneACCESS table with in-frame rearrangements only. Some clones are missing; in checked studies, unresolved V genes explain under half, and the rest has no known cause. V and J calls and clone size are copied from that table; D and trimming were computed from the DNA. The sample table records around 16,000 clones; 80% to 90% of these occur just once. The ten largest clones represent about 5.2% of the sample.

Inclusion was restricted to participants for whom at least one PBMC sample before ART initiation and at least two post-ART samples were available. Treatment was received in the United States of America by all participants with HIV. Before DNA extraction, cryopreserved samples of about 0.95-10 million PBMC were thawed and washed. At the time of the earliest PBMC sample, participants with HIV were aged between roughly 20 and 54 years. PBMC samples from each participant spanned 1-4 timepoints before ART initiation and 2-8 timepoints after ART initiation, with a median of 7 samples. Serial HIV viral load, CD4+ T-cell count, ART history and demographic data were obtained for every participant. A Qiagen kit on a QIAcube was used to extract genomic DNA from unsorted PBMC, with samples processed in batches of 12. Findings and caveats that apply to the study as a whole: Unsorted PBMC were profiled instead of sorted CD4+ and CD8+ T cells because pre-ART samples had limited cell numbers. Compared with controls, HIV repertoires had narrower CDR3 length ranges, and the network structure pointed to an antigen-experienced repertoire that shifted only slightly toward naive after ART. Because PBMC availability was limited, only the TCR beta chain was sequenced, with no alpha chain pairing. Inferences about post-ART repertoire changes are limited because no data were available on ART adherence, viral resistance or therapy changes. The samples were dated from about 2004 to 2018, and the ART regimens that were used may be less effective than current ART regimens. A significant increase in TRB diversity was found to be associated with ART initiation, although TRB diversity was observed to remain significantly below that of transplant donor controls even after long-term ART. At every time point, the repertoire was dominated by expanded TRB clones first identified before ART initiation, although this dominance fluctuated and, in many PLHIV, declined after ART.

A word on this clone: The antigen it binds to is not known. The sample holds no much larger clone one base away, and base qualities are not on file.

The V and J genes are TRBV29-1 and TRBJ1-4; the D gene identity is not certain. The source material was unsorted PBMCs, sampled 0.5 years after starting antiretroviral therapy. The clonotype originates from a middle-aged woman with HIV. The CDR3: CSVGLRSNEKLFF. The DNA sequence is given as TGCAGCGTTGGGTTGCGTTCTAATGAAAAACTGTTTTTT.